This T cell receptor (beta chain) was recovered during a study of blood T cells in healthy people across ages. Background on the study: Capturing about one barcoded beta molecule per two T cells was achieved by template switching.

CDR1 is MDHEN and CDR2 is SYDVKM in the germline V gene. The V and J ends lost 6 bases and 1 base respectively, with 9 bases between them. The CDR3 length is 13 residues. Overall study findings and caveats: Whereas aged donors had fewer naive CD4+ cells, long-lived donors had more of them and higher diversity.

With a J-beta primer mix and a sample-barcoded 5' primer, a second PCR ran roughly 6 to 11 cycles. MiXCR, applied by TCRdb to the 5' RACE reads, yields one record per CDR3 protein. The sample yields 600,000 to 900,000 distinct CDR3 sequences, 20% to 30% seen once. This clonotype turned up a few times. Its antigen is unidentified. The same data also contributed to another study, on T cells of mothers and their children.

This TCR was recovered from a boy aged 10-17 years in good health. Input material: blood. V usage is TRBV28 and J usage is TRBJ1-1; D not resolved. CDR3 loop: CASSRRPNTEAFF. CDR3 bases: TGTGCCAGCAGCCGCCGGCCGAACACTGAAGCTTTCTTT.